This T cell receptor beta chain was captured by sequencing in a study of blood T cell repertoires in COVID-19. About the study: The study drew acute and convalescent COVID-19 samples from the United States, Italy and Spain. T cells, B-cell-depleted T cells, or PBMCs supplied cDNA or gDNA.

The CDR3 loop spans 14 amino acids. Looked up from germline, CDR1 is PRHDT and CDR2 is FYEKMQ (reference sequence). Trimming shortened V by 4 bases and J by 5 bases, and 13 bases separated the two germline ends. The protocol was immunoSEQ multiplex PCR, while the TCRdb copy is restricted to in-frame clones and leaves out a portion. The repertoire holds roughly 50,000 clones, with just over 90% as singletons. The chain has TRBV13 and TRBJ2-3, with D possibly matching TRBD2 (6 bases). Sequencing used peripheral blood. This TCR was sampled from a woman between 40 and 55 years old with active COVID-19. The CDR3 loop is CASSSGLVRDTQYF. Written as DNA, the CDR3 is TGTGCCAGCAGCTCGGGACTGGTAAGAGATACGCAGTATTTT.